This TCR beta chain was found in a study of T-cell reconstitution after alpha-beta-depleted transplantation in children (dated by TCRdb to 2016 to 2017). Turning to the overall study: T-cell immune reconstitution after TCRalphabeta/CD19-depleted allogeneic hematopoietic cell transplantation in children was quantitatively tracked in the study by means of TCR repertoire profiling.

The sample's treatment or condition, from its label and the paper: allogeneic hematopoietic cell transplantation with graft depleted of TCRalphabeta T cells and CD19 B cells. The children who served as transplant recipients had been given grafts of TCRalphabeta/CD19-depleted allogeneic hematopoietic cells. The receptor library was made with PCR. Reads for this sample came from an Illumina HiSeq 2500. TCR library preparation used molecular barcoding, with unique molecular identifiers applied to normalize quantification of the TCRbeta repertoire. TCRdb itself trimmed the public reads at Q25 with fastp, ran MiXCR and retained productive beta chains. Each CDR3 protein appears once, grouped with its most common genes and DNA. The sample table holds 200,000 or so distinct CDR3 sequences, of which about 6% were seen once. The ten largest clones add up to roughly 4.8% of the sample. Here V drops 5 bases and J drops 4 bases, and the junction holds 5 bases not matched to any gene. CDR3 length: 15 amino acids, cysteine to phenylalanine. Here the CDR3 DNA is all that survives: 45 bases in frame from base 1. Via the germline V gene, CDR1 is MGHRA and CDR2 YSYEKL.

Study-wide findings and limitations: In some patients, the high TCRbeta diversity seen at day 60 was put down to recipient T cells and intrathymic progenitors that had survived conditioning. Apparently early alphabetaT-cell count recovery about two months after transplant reportedly relied on only several hundred rapidly expanded clones derived from non-depleted graft cells. The frequencies of hyperexpanded clones fell over the following months, and after one year, T-cell counts and TCRbeta diversity were mostly attributed to newly produced T cells.

This clonotype was seen at least ten times. Which antigen it targets is not known. Nothing much larger sits one base from this clone, and base qualities are not available. The sequence derives from a girl under three years old with combined immunodeficiency, due to receive a stem cell transplant. The rearrangement combines TRBV4-1 with TRBJ2-5, with TRBD2 identical over 12 junction bases. The material sequenced was PBMCs, taken before TCRalphabeta/CD19-depleted stem cell transplant. The CDR3 loop reads CASSRTSGTGETQYF. Here is the DNA: TGCGCCAGCAGCAGGACTAGCGGGACTGGAGAGACCCAGTACTTC.